This T cell receptor beta chain was identified during a study of T cells in Graves' hyperthyroidism and ophthalmopathy. Study-wide findings and caveats: Ophthalmopathy, as predicted by the model, came a median around 6 months after the prediction.

Many counts were recorded for this clonotype. The antigen is not known. Uncontrolled infections, other autoimmune diseases, pregnancy or lactation led to exclusion of patients. This CDR3 spans 14 amino acids. The V end lost 6 bases, the J end lost 2 bases, and 14 bases lay between the germline ends. Per germline, CDR1 MNHEY and CDR2 SMNVEV (reference sequence). Amplification of TCR beta CDR3 regions was performed using RNA transcripts as template. An initial round of RT-PCR targeting the TCR CDR3 relied on the HTBI primer set. One entry per CDR3 protein results from TCRdb running MiXCR on the multiplex PCR reads. The table records 550,000 to 650,000 distinct CDR3 sequences, around 14% of them present only once.

This chain links TRBV27 with TRBJ2-7, with D possibly being TRBD1 or TRBD2 (5 bases each). The sequence was obtained from a woman aged 25-40 years with Graves' hyperthyroidism that later progressed to Graves' ophthalmopathy. Sequencing was carried out using blood. CDR3: CASRVPGPAYEQYF. The CDR3 region has the DNA TGTGCCAGCAGAGTTCCGGGACCCGCCTACGAGCAGTACTTC.